These 30 T cell receptor beta chains originate from one sample sequenced in a study of cytomegalovirus exposure and HLA in healthy donors. 60 Vbeta and 13 Jbeta primers were used in PCR. Repertoires were generated with immunoSEQ multiplex PCR, while TCRdb's copy carries only in-frame clones and drops some. This repertoire shows some 180,000 clones, 75% to 80% found once; its top ten account for 13% to 15%. Sequences were obtained from PBMCs. All receptors come from a woman aged 30 to 39 in good health and CMV-seropositive.

The chain has TRBV5-1 and TRBJ1-2; no definite D call. Trimming cost V 0 bases and J 7 bases, with 16 bases left between them. The CDR3 sequence is 15 residues long. CDR1 is SGHRS and CDR2 is YFSETQ in the germline V gene. The CDR3 DNA reads as TGCGCCAGCAGCTTGGAACAACCCGGGGATGGTGGCTACACCTTC. It codes for CASSLEQPGDGGYTF.

J is TRBJ1-5 and V is TRBV4-2; D ambiguous. Germline V gene lookup returns CDR1 LGHNA and CDR2 YNFKEQ. The CDR3 is 13 amino acids. Trimming shortened V by 0 bases and J by 6 bases, and 6 bases separated the two germline ends. In DNA, the CDR3 is TGTGCCAGCAGCCAAGAGCGGGGTCAGCCCCAGCATTTT. This codes for CASSQERGQPQHF.

V usage is TRBV19 and J usage is TRBJ1-4; D call uncertain. Trimming shortened V by 5 bases and J by 7 bases, and 14 bases separated the two germline ends. The CDR3 consists of 14 residues. Germline V gene sequence: CDR1 LNHDA, CDR2 SQIVND (reference sequence). The CDR3 reads CASSFLEGGEKLFF. CDR3 nucleotide sequence: TGTGCCAGTAGTTTTTTAGAGGGCGGTGAAAAACTGTTTTTT.

The CDR3 nucleotides are TGTGCCAGCAGACAGACAGGGGGCCTCTATAATTCACCCCTCCACTTT. Its protein is CASRQTGGLYNSPLHF. V and J are TRBV28 and TRBJ1-6, with 10 bases lining up with TRBD1. Germline V gene data show CDR1 as MDHEN and CDR2 as SYDVKM. The CDR3 has 16 residues. The ends lost 6 bases at V and 3 bases at J; junction bases unmatched: 5.

This sequence joins TRBV7-2 and TRBJ1-4; perhaps TRBD1 as D (6 bases). The CDR3 sequence is 14 residues long. Germline values: CDR1 SGHTA, CDR2 FQGNSA. Trimming left V 6 bases short and J 4 bases short, with 12 bases between. Written as DNA, the CDR3 is TGTGCCAGCAGAGCGGACAGCTTTAATGAAAAACTGTTTTTT. Its protein is CASRADSFNEKLFF.

This chain links TRBV9 with TRBJ1-1; 7 bases fit TRBD1. Germline V gene lookup returns CDR1 SGDLS and CDR2 YYNGEE. CDR3 length: 15 amino acids. After removal of 3 bases from V and 1 base from J, the junction contained 6 bases not matched to a gene. CDR3 amino acids: CASSERTGANTEAFF. The CDR3 DNA sequence: TGTGCCAGCAGCGAAAGAACAGGGGCGAACACTGAAGCTTTCTTT.

J is TRBJ1-1 and V is TRBV7-2; tentatively, D is TRBD1 (5 bases). Germline lookup yields CDR1 SGHTA and CDR2 FQGNSA. The CDR3 contains 13 residues. V was pared by 6 bases and J by 4 bases, with 12 bases between. CDR3 sequence: CASSQYQGTEAFF. DNA of the CDR3: TGTGCCAGCAGTCAGTACCAGGGCACTGAAGCTTTCTTT.

V usage is TRBV30 and J usage is TRBJ2-7, with D maybe TRBD1 (5 bases). This CDR3 contains 14 residues. The germline gives CDR1 GTSNPN, CDR2 SVGIG (reference sequence). V shed 4 bases and J shed 0 bases, with 13 bases lying between them. DNA for the CDR3: TGTGCCTGGACTCGACAGCAGACCTCCTACGAGCAGTACTTC. Translated: CAWTRQQTSYEQYF.

The chain recombines TRBV30 with TRBJ2-1; 11 bases align to TRBD2. The V and J ends lost 7 bases and 4 bases, in that order; junction bases with no gene match: 18. Germline CDR1 reads GTSNPN; CDR2 reads SVGIG (reference sequence). The CDR3 is 18 amino acids. The DNA of the CDR3 is TGTGCCTCCGCGGGGATTAGCGGGAGGGCCCATTGGTACAATGAGCAGTTCTTC. Protein sequence: CASAGISGRAHWYNEQFF.

The rearrangement joins TRBV9 to TRBJ2-1; 11 nucleotides match TRBD2. The germline gives CDR1 SGDLS, CDR2 YYNGEE. V lost 3 bases, J lost 1 base, and 0 bases stayed unmatched. This CDR3 is built from 15 residues. For the CDR3, the DNA is TGTGCCAGCAGCGCTAGCGGGGGGTCCTACAATGAGCAGTTCTTC. It translates to CASSASGGSYNEQFF.

CDR3 sequence: CASRSASGEQETQYF. The CDR3 region has the DNA TGTGCCAGCAGATCCGCTAGCGGAGAACAAGAGACCCAGTACTTC. The rearrangement joins TRBV11-3 to TRBJ2-5; 7 nucleotides align to TRBD2. The length of the CDR3 is 15 residues. V dropped 6 bases and J dropped 2; count of bases not matched to a gene: 9. Germline V gene data show CDR1 as SGHNT and CDR2 as YENEEA.

The chain combines TRBV7-2 with TRBJ2-5; D may be TRBD1 (5 bases). The CDR3 runs 14 residues. Germline assignment: CDR1 SGHTA and CDR2 FQGNSA. Trimming left V 3 bases short and J 1 base short, with 9 bases between. The CDR3 here is CASSFYGAQETQYF. CDR3 coding DNA: TGTGCCAGCAGCTTCTATGGGGCCCAAGAGACCCAGTACTTC.

This chain links TRBV7-9 with TRBJ1-3, with unresolved D. This CDR3 spans 14 amino acids. V was clipped by 4 bases and J by 7 bases, with 14 bases between them. Germline loops: CDR1 SEHNR, CDR2 FQNEAQ (reference sequence). CDR3 protein: CASSYQEGGNTIYF. In DNA form, the CDR3 reads TGTGCCAGCAGCTACCAAGAGGGAGGCAACACCATATATTTT. The variable domain in full, completed from reference TRBV7-9 and TRBJ1-3, reads DTGVSQNPRHKITKRGQNVTFRCDPISEHNRLYWYRQTLGQGPEFLTYFQNEAQLEKSRLLSDRFSAERPKGSFSTLEIQRTEQGDSAMYLCASSYQEGGNTIYFGEGSWLTVV.

This clone was found a few times. This sequence joins TRBV11-3 and TRBJ2-7, with a tentative D call TRBD2 (6 bases). The CDR3 covers 17 residues. CDR1 is SGHNT, CDR2 YENEEA, per germline. V was clipped by 3 bases and J by 4 bases, with 22 bases between them. CDR3 region: CASSLRGSTLVLYEQYF. The CDR3 DNA sequence: TGTGCCAGCAGCTTGCGGGGCTCCACTCTCGTATTATACGAGCAGTACTTC.

This chain links TRBV28 with TRBJ1-4; 8 bases match TRBD1. The CDR3 is 16 residues long. The germline gives CDR1 MDHEN, CDR2 SYDVKM. J was trimmed by 10 bases and V by 6 bases; bases with no gene match: 16. DNA of the CDR3: TGTGCCAGCAGGGGACCCGGACAGGGCCTGGGTGGAAAACTGTTTTTT. It codes for CASRGPGQGLGGKLFF. The entire variable domain, with the rest obtained from reference TRBV28 and TRBJ1-4, is as follows: DVKVTQSSRYLVKRTGEKVFLECVQDMDHENMFWYRQDPGLGLRLIYFSYDVKMKEKGDIPEGYSVSREKKERFSLILESASTNQTSMYLCASRGPGQGLGGKLFFGSGTQLSVL.

The sample holds one count of this clone. The J gene is TRBJ2-2, the V gene TRBV18; TRBD2 aligns across 11 bases. V shed 2 bases, J shed 0 bases, and the junction held 11 bases outside the gene matches. The CDR3 contains 20 residues. Germline assignment: CDR1 KGHSH and CDR2 LQKENI. Here the CDR3 reads CASSPDFGLAGNPNTGELFF. Here the CDR3 DNA reads TGTGCCAGCTCACCAGATTTCGGACTAGCGGGTAACCCGAACACCGGGGAGCTGTTTTTT. Supplemented by reference TRBV18 and TRBJ2-2, the full variable domain reads NAGVMQNPRHLVRRRGQEARLRCSPMKGHSHVYWYRQLPEEGLKFMVYLQKENIIDESGMPKERFSAEFPKEGPSILRIQQVVRGDSAAYFCASSPDFGLAGNPNTGELFFGEGSRLTVL.

In the case of this clone: An end of the junction differs from the germline gene, which may be a read error. V is TRBV27 and J is TRBJ2-7; 7 bases are shared with TRBD2. This CDR3 is built from 15 residues. CDR1 is MNHEY, CDR2 SMNVEV, per germline (reference sequence). The CDR3 coding sequence is TGTGCCAGCAGTTCTCACGCTAGCGGCTCCTATGAGCAGTACTTC. The encoded protein is CASSSHASGSYEQYF.

The rearrangement uses TRBV6-4 and TRBJ2-3; TRBD2 agrees at 10 bases. V lost 4 bases to trimming and J lost 4 bases; unmatched junction nucleotides: 8. Looked up from germline, CDR1 is MRHNA and CDR2 is SNTAGT. This CDR3 comprises 16 residues. CDR3 protein: CASSVASGGGADTQYF. The CDR3 bases are TGTGCCAGCAGTGTTGCTAGCGGGGGCGGTGCAGATACGCAGTATTTT.

In its sample, this clone was seen a few times. The gene calls are TRBV9 and TRBJ1-4, with D hard to call. CDR1 is SGDLS, CDR2 YYNGEE, per germline. The CDR3 is made up of 13 amino acids. V was cut by 10 bases and J by 6 bases, with 16 bases left in between. The CDR3 region has the DNA TGTGCCGGAAGTCGTGGGCTGGATGAAAAACTGTTTTTT. Its protein product is CAGSRGLDEKLFF.

The chain uses TRBV5-4 and TRBJ2-4, with TRBD1 as a possible D gene (6 bases). The CDR3 length is 13 residues. CDR1 is SGHNT and CDR2 is YYREEE in the germline V gene (reference sequence). V lost 0 bases and J lost 5, with 6 bases in between. The CDR3 region is CASSLDRENIQYF. Here the CDR3 DNA reads TGTGCCAGCAGCTTGGACAGGGAAAACATTCAGTACTTC.

V is TRBV7-2 and J is TRBJ1-4, with D possibly being TRBD1 (5 bases). CDR3 length: 15 amino acids. Trimming shortened V by 2 bases and J by 7 bases, and 14 bases separated the two germline ends. The germline V gene has CDR1 SGHTA and CDR2 FQGNSA. The CDR3, as DNA: TGTGCCAGCAGCTTATCGGGGGGAGTAGGTGAAAAACTGTTTTTT. Amino acid sequence: CASSLSGGVGEKLFF.

The J gene is TRBJ2-5, the V gene TRBV29-1, with 8 bases fitting TRBD1. The assigned J gene may be wrong: the sequence end matches TRBJ2-7 better. Germline V gene data show CDR1 as SQVTM and CDR2 as ANQGSEA. This CDR3 has 14 residues. For the CDR3, the DNA is TGCAGCGTCGTTGGGGGACAGGATTCCTACGAGCAGTACTTC. Residues: CSVVGGQDSYEQYF.

There are a few counts of this clone. The chain employs TRBV4-1 and TRBJ2-2; tentative D call: TRBD2 (7 bases). CDR3 length equals 19 residues. The germline V gene encodes CDR1 MGHRA and CDR2 YSYEKL. V dropped 3 bases and J dropped 3 bases, with 23 bases sitting between them. Here the CDR3 DNA reads TGCGCCAGCAGCCATCCTAGATCATGGGGGGGGCGGTACACCGGGGAGCTGTTTTTT. Encoded protein: CASSHPRSWGGRYTGELFF.

This clone was found many times. J is TRBJ2-7 and V is TRBV5-1, with TRBD2 matching 12 bases. Trimming removed 4 bases from V and 4 bases from J; junction bases left unmatched: 3. The CDR3 totals 14 residues. Germline V gene sequence: CDR1 SGHRS, CDR2 YFSETQ. The CDR3 sequence is CASSDTSGGYEQYF. In DNA, the CDR3 is TGCGCCAGCAGCGATACTAGCGGGGGGTACGAGCAGTACTTC.

V gene TRBV27 combines with J gene TRBJ2-5; D unresolved. The closer fit of TRBJ2-7 to the DNA end suggests the J call may be wrong. The CDR3 runs to 13 residues. CDR1 MNHEY and CDR2 SMNVEV come from the germline V gene (reference sequence). Here the CDR3 DNA reads TGTGCCAGCAGTTCTAGTGTCGGTCGCGAGCAGTACTTC. Translating gives CASSSSVGREQYF.

The chain employs TRBV6-1 and TRBJ2-7; possible D gene TRBD2, 6 bases. The CDR3 covers 13 residues. Looked up from germline, CDR1 is MNHNS and CDR2 is SASEGT. V lost 4 bases, J lost 6 bases, and 13 bases lay in between. The CDR3, as DNA: TGTGCCAGCAGTGCAACCCCCGGGGGCGAGCAGTACTTC. This translates into CASSATPGGEQYF.

The genes are TRBV6-5 and TRBJ1-5; D is unclear. Trimming stripped 6 bases from V and 2 bases from J, with 11 bases between. CDR1 and CDR2 (germline): MNHEY, SVGAGI. CDR3 length: 14 amino acids. DNA for the CDR3: TGTGCCAGCAGCCGCCTAAGCGGCAATCAGCCCCAGCATTTT. Its protein is CASSRLSGNQPQHF.

The chain employs TRBV6-5 and TRBJ2-7, with 8 bases that match TRBD2. CDR3 length: 16 amino acids. Trimming cost V 0 bases and J 2 bases; bases outside gene matches: 6. The germline V gene has CDR1 MNHEY and CDR2 SVGAGI. The CDR3 region has the DNA TGTGCCAGCAGTTACTCAATAGCGGGGAGGCCCTACGAGCAGTACTTC. Amino acids: CASSYSIAGRPYEQYF.

The chain uses TRBV28 and TRBJ2-3; possibly TRBD1 for D (6 bases). Germline CDR1 MDHEN, CDR2 SYDVKM. Trimming took off 6 bases at V and 4 bases at J, with 17 bases between the two ends. This CDR3 has 15 amino acids. The CDR3 DNA sequence: TGTGCCAGCAGAGACACAGGGTCTGGGGCAGATACGCAGTATTTT. Translation: CASRDTGSGADTQYF.

The chain recombines TRBV6-5 with TRBJ2-1; maybe TRBD1 (6 bases). Trimming removed 2 bases from V and 2 bases from J, with 10 bases in between. The CDR3 is 15 amino acids. The germline CDR1 and CDR2 sequences are MNHEY and SVGAGI. The CDR3 sequence: CASSYAGTTYNEQFF. As DNA, the CDR3 is TGTGCCAGCAGTTACGCCGGGACAACCTACAATGAGCAGTTCTTC.